Sequencing of this T cell receptor beta chain was carried out in a study of T cell repertoires in cytomegalovirus infection. Overall study context: A matching HLA type, together with CMV infection, was signaled by public TCR beta signatures.

TCRdb independently ran MiXCR on the reads; one entry per CDR3 protein. The sample records about 160,000 distinct CDR3 sequences, about a fifth being singletons. Trimming stripped 4 bases from V and 5 bases from J, with 18 bases between. The CDR3 covers 15 residues. Germline CDR1 SGHVS, CDR2 FNYEAQ. The study, taken as a whole, reports: HLA-C-restricted CMV clonotypes gave the most frequent clonotype in two of eight donors.

A note on this clonotype: Its matching antigen is unknown.

Here the sequenced sample was CD8+ T cells from cultured PBMCs, taken from culture after CMV antigen stimulation. The V gene is TRBV7-6, the J gene TRBJ2-7, with D perhaps TRBD1 (5 bases). The TCR originated in a human donor in good health (CMV status not recorded). Some clones in this sample may be carry-over from other donors' samples. CDR3 sequence: CASSSWGPSVDEQYF. In DNA form, the CDR3 reads TGTGCCAGCAGCTCCTGGGGCCCGTCCGTCGACGAGCAGTACTTC.